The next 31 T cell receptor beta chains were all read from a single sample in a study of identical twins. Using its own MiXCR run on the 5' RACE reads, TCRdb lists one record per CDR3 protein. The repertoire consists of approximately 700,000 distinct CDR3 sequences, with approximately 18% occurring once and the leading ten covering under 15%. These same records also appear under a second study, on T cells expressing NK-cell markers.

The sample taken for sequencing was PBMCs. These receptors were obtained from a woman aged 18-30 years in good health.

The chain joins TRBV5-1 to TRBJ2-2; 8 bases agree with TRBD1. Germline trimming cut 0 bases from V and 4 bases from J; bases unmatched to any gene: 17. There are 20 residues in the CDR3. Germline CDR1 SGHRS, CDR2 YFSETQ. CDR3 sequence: CASSLAPDRAFAEGTGELFF. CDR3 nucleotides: TGCGCCAGCAGCTTGGCCCCGGACAGGGCTTTTGCCGAAGGCACCGGGGAGCTGTTTTTT.

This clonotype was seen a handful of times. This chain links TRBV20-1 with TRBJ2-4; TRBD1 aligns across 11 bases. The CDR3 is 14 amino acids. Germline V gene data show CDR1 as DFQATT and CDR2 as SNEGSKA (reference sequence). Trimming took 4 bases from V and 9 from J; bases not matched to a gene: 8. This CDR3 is CSAMDRGHVGIQYF. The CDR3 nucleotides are TGCAGTGCTATGGACAGGGGGCATGTGGGCATTCAGTACTTC.

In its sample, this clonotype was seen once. The CDR3 nucleotides read TGCGCCAGCAGCTTAAGGCAGCGAGATACGCAGTATTTT. Translated: CASSLRQRDTQYF. The chain combines TRBV5-1 with TRBJ2-3; no clear D gene. This CDR3 is built from 13 residues. V was pared by 2 bases and J by 5 bases, with 9 bases between. From germline, CDR1 is SGHRS and CDR2 YFSETQ.

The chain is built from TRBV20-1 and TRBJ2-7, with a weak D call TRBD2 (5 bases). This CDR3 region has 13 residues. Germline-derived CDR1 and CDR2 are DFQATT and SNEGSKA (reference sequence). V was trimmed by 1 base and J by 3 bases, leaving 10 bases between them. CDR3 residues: CSARAGIVYEQYF. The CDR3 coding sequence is TGCAGTGCTAGAGCCGGGATTGTCTACGAGCAGTACTTC.

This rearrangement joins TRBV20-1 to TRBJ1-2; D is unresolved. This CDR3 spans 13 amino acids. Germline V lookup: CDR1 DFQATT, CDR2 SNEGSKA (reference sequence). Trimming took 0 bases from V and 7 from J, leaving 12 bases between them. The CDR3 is CSARDQPLLGYTF. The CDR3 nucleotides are TGCAGTGCTAGAGATCAGCCGCTTCTTGGCTACACCTTC.

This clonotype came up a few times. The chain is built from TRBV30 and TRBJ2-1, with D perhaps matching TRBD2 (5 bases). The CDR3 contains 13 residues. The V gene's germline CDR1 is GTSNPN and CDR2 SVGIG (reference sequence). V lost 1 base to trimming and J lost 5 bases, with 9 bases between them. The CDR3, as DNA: TGTGCCTGGAGTGGGCTAGCCCACAATGAGCAGTTCTTC. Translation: CAWSGLAHNEQFF.

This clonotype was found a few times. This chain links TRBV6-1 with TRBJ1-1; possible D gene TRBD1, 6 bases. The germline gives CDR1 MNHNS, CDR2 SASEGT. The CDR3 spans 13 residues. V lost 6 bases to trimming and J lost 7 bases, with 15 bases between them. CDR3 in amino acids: CASRSLWTVEAFF. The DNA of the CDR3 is TGTGCCAGCAGGAGCCTATGGACAGTTGAAGCTTTCTTT.

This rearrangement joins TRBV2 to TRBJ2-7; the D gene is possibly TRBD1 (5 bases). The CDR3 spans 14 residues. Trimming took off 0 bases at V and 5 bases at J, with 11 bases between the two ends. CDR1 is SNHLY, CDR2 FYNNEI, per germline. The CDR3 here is CASSEAAIGDEQYF. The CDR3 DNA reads TGTGCCAGCAGTGAAGCCGCAATAGGGGACGAGCAGTACTTC.

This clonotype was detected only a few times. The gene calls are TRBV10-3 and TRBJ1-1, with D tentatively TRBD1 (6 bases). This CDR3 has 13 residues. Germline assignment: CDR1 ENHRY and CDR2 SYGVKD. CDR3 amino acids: CVSRGASGTEAFF. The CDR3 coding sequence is TGTGTCTCCAGGGGTGCGTCTGGCACTGAAGCTTTCTTT.

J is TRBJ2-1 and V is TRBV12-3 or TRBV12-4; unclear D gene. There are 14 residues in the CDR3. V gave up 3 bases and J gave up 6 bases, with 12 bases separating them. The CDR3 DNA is TGTGCCAGCAGTTTTTTAAGTCCCATCAATGAGCAGTTCTTC. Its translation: CASSFLSPINEQFF.

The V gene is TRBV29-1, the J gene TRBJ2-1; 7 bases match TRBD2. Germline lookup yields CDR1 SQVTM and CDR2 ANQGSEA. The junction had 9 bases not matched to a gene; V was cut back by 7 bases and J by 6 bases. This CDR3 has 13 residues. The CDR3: CSADRPGGNEQFF. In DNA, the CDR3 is TGCAGCGCCGACCGGCCGGGGGGCAATGAGCAGTTCTTC.

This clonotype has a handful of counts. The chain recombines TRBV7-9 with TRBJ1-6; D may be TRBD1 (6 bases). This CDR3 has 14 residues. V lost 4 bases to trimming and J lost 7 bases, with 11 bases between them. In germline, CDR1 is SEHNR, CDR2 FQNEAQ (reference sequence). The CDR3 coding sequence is TGTGCCAGCAGCTACCGGACAGTAAATTCACCCCTCCACTTT. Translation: CASSYRTVNSPLHF.

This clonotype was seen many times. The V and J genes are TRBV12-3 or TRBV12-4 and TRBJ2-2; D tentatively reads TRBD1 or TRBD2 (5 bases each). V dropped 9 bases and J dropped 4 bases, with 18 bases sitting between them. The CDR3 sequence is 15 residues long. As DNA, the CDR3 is TGTGCCAGTTTCTTGGGGGTTATCGGCACCGGGGAGCTGTTTTTT. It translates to CASFLGVIGTGELFF.

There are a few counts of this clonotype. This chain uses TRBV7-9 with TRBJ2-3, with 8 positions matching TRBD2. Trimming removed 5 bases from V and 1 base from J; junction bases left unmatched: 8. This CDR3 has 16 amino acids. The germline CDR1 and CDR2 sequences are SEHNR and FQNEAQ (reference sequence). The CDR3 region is CASSPPGGSGTDTQYF. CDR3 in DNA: TGTGCCAGCAGCCCGCCGGGAGGGAGCGGCACAGATACGCAGTATTTT. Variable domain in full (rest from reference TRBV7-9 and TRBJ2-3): DTGVSQNPRHKITKRGQNVTFRCDPISEHNRLYWYRQTLGQGPEFLTYFQNEAQLEKSRLLSDRFSAERPKGSFSTLEIQRTEQGDSAMYLCASSPPGGSGTDTQYFGPGTRLTVL.

The chain's CDR3 is CSVEPRRPDTQYF. As DNA, the CDR3 is TGCAGCGTTGAACCCCGCCGGCCAGATACGCAGTATTTT. The chain combines TRBV29-1 with TRBJ2-3; D uncertain. Germline V lookup: CDR1 SQVTM, CDR2 ANQGSEA. The CDR3 runs to 13 residues. The V end lost 2 bases, the J end lost 4 bases, and 10 bases lay between the germline ends.

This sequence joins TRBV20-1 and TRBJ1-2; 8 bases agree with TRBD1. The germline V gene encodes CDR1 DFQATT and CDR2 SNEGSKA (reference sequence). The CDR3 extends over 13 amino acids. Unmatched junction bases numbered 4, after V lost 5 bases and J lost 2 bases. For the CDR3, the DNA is TGCAGTGCTGGAAGGACAGGGAACTATGGCTACACCTTC. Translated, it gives CSAGRTGNYGYTF.

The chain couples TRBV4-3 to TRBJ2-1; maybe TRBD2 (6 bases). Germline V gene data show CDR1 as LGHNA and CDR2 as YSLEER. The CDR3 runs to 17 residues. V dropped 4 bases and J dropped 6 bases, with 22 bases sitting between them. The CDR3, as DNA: TGCGCCAGCAGCCCAATGGGGACTGGGGGACTCGGCAATGAGCAGTTCTTC. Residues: CASSPMGTGGLGNEQFF.

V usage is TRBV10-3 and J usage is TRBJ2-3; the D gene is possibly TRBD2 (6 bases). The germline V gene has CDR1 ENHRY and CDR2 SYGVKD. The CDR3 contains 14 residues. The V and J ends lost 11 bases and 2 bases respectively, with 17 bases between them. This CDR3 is CAAKHGGTTDTQYF. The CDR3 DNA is TGTGCCGCCAAACATGGGGGGACCACAGATACGCAGTATTTT.

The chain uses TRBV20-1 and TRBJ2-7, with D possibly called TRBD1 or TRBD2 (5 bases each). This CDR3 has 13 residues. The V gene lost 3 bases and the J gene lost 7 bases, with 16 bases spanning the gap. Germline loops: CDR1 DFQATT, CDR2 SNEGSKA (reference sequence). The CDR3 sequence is CSASQGATGEQYF. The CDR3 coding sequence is TGCAGTGCTAGTCAGGGCGCGACGGGGGAGCAGTACTTC.

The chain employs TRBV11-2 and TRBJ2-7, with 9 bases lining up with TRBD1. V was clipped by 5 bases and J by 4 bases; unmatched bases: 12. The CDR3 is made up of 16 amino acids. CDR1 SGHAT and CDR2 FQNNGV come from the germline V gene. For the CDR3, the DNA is TGTGCCAGCAGCATACCCAACCCGGGACAGGGATACGAGCAGTACTTC. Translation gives CASSIPNPGQGYEQYF.

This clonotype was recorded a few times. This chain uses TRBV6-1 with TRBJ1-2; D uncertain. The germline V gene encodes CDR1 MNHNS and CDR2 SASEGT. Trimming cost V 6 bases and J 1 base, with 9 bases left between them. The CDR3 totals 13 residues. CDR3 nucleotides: TGTGCCAGCAGCCAACACCTTAACTATGGCTACACCTTC. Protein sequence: CASSQHLNYGYTF.

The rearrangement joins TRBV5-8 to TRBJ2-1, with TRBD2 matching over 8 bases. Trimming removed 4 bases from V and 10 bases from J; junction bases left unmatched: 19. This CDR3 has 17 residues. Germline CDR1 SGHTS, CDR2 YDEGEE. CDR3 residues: CASSAAVQSGSLEEQFF. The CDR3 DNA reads TGTGCCAGCAGCGCCGCGGTTCAGAGCGGGAGTTTGGAGGAGCAGTTCTTC.

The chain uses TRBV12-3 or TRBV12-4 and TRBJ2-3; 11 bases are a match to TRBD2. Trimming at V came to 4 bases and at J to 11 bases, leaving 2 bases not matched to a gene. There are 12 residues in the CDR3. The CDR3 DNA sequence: TGTGCCAGCAGTTCCCTAGCGGGGGGGCAGTATTTT. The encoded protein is CASSSLAGGQYF.

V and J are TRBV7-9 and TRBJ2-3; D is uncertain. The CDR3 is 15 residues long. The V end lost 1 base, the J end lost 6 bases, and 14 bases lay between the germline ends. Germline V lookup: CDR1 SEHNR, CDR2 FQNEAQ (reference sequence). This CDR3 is CASSLGRTHVDTQYF. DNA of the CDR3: TGTGCCAGCAGCTTAGGACGGACCCACGTGGATACGCAGTATTTT.

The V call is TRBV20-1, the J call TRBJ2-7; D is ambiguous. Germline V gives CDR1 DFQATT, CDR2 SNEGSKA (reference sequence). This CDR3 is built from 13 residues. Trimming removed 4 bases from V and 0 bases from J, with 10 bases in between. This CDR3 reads CSATRASSYEQYF. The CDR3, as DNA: TGCAGTGCTACTCGAGCGAGCTCCTACGAGCAGTACTTC.

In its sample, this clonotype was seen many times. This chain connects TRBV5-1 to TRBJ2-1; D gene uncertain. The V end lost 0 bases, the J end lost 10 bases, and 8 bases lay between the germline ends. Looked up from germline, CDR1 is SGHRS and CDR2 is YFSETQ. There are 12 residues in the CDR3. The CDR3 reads CASSLAAAEQFF. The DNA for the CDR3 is TGCGCCAGCAGCTTGGCCGCAGCCGAGCAGTTCTTC.

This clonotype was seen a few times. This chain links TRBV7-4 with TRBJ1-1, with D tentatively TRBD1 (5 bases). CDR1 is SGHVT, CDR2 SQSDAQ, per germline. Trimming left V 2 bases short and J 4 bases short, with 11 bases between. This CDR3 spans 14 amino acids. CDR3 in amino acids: CASSLPGLGTEAFF. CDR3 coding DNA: TGTGCCAGCAGCTTACCAGGGCTAGGCACTGAAGCTTTCTTT. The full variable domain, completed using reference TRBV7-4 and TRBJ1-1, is GAGVSQSPRYKVAKRGRDVALRCDSISGHVTLYWYRQTLGQGSEVLTYSQSDAQRDKSGRPSGRFSAERPERSVSTLKIQRTEQGDSAVYLCASSLPGLGTEAFFGQGTRLTVV.

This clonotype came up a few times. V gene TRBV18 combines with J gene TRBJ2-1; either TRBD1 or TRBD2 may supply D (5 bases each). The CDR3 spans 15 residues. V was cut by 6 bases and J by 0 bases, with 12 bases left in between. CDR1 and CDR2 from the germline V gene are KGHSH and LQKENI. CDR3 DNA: TGTGCCAGCTCTTTCCGGGACGGCTCCTACAATGAGCAGTTCTTC. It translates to CASSFRDGSYNEQFF.

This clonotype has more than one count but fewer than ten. CDR3 residues: CASTPGLAGTNTGELFF. In nucleotides, the CDR3 is TGTGCCAGCACCCCGGGACTAGCGGGTACGAACACCGGGGAGCTGTTTTTT. The gene calls are TRBV12-3 or TRBV12-4 and TRBJ2-2; the match to TRBD2 covers 12 bases. This CDR3 is 17 amino acids long. V was pared by 7 bases and J by 0 bases, with 6 bases of the junction left unmatched.

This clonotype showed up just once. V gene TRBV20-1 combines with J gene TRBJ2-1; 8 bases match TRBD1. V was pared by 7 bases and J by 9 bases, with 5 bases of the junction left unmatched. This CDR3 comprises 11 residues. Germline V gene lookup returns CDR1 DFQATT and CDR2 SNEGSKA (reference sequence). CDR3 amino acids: CSVTTGGEQFF. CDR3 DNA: TGCAGTGTCACCACAGGGGGTGAGCAGTTCTTC.

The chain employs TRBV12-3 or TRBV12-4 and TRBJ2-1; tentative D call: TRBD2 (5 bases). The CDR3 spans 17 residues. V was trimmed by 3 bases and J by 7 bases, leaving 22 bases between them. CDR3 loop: CASSFLPARKRGNEQFF. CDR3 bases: TGTGCCAGCAGTTTTTTACCAGCGCGCAAACGGGGTAATGAGCAGTTCTTC.